The present T cell receptor (beta chain) was sequenced within a study of CD8 T cells in ankylosing spondylitis (dated by TCRdb to between 2016 and 2019). A note on the overall study: T cell receptor beta repertoires were profiled in healthy donors and ankylosing spondylitis patients so that disease-linked TCR variants could be found. The whole study cohort included 108 healthy donors and 20 to 30 ankylosing spondylitis patients. Peripheral blood was sampled, and synovial fluid was additionally collected from ankylosing spondylitis patients. The investigation overall reported the following: Some of the motif variants had been reported before in the synovial fluid and blood of reactive arthritis patients, a finding that suggests common disease-initiation mechanisms. The disease-linked clones were reported to be significantly enriched in matched synovial fluid samples from ankylosing spondylitis patients. Blood from ankylosing spondylitis patients appeared to be characterized by a TCR beta motif made up of several highly homologous amino acid variants. The disease-linked clones showed a CD8+ phenotype and occurred at relatively low frequencies in peripheral blood.

The sequencer listed for this sample is Illumina HiSeq 2500. Quantitative 5'-RACE with molecular barcodes was the method used to prepare the TCR beta libraries. The authors' pipeline ran thus. A new computational method based on a probabilistic model of VDJ rearrangement was used to identify disease-linked TCR variants. Clones were called with MiXCR by TCRdb after fastp trimmed the public reads at Q25, and only in-frame beta chains were retained. Under each unique CDR3 protein, matching rows form one entry showing the most common genes and DNA. The authors' filters were not applied to this entry. This sample has approximately 300,000 distinct CDR3 sequences in its table, and less than 10% of those were observed once. Together, the top ten hold roughly 15% of the sample. Only a few counts were recorded for this clonotype. What antigen it recognizes has not been identified. Per-base quality was not reported, and no clone a single base away is much larger than it.

The sequencing input was blood, either unsorted or a sorted T cell fraction (not recorded which). The sequence derives from a male donor with ankylosing spondylitis.

The sequenced DNA is TGCAGTGCTAATCCCCCACTAGCGGGAGGCCCCTTGGGGCAGTACTTC. It codes for CSANPPLAGGPLGQYF. The receptor chain draws on TRBV20-1 and TRBJ2-7; 12 of the junction bases match TRBD2. From the cysteine up to the phenylalanine, the CDR3 has a length of 16 residues. Only the CDR3 DNA stays, 48 bases, in frame from base 1. Trimming takes 4 bases off V and 9 bases off J; junction bases not matched to a gene: 16. The germline V gene (reference sequence) gives CDR1 as DFQATT and CDR2 as SNEGSKA.